Below, 10 T cell receptor beta chains from the same sample are listed, as sequenced in a study of cytomegalovirus exposure and HLA in healthy donors. Primers: 60 Vbeta forward and 13 Jbeta reverse. Profiled with immunoSEQ multiplex PCR; TCRdb holds only in-frame clones, not every one. The data contain approximately 92,000 clones, 69% of them singletons. Sequenced sample: PBMCs. The receptors stem from a man aged 50-60 years in good health and CMV-seronegative.

This chain connects TRBV10-1 to TRBJ2-7; 12 nucleotides match TRBD1. Germline loops: CDR1 WNHNN, CDR2 SYGVQD (reference sequence). The length of the CDR3 is 16 residues. J gave up 6 bases and V 9 bases, and 15 bases lay outside the gene matches. The CDR3 DNA is TGCGCCAGTTATAAAGGGACAGGGGGCGTATCCGGCGAGCAGTACGTC. This codes for CASYKGTGGVSGEQYV.

The chain uses TRBV5-1 and TRBJ2-2, with 8 bases lining up with TRBD1. CDR1 and CDR2 from the germline V gene are SGHRS and YFSETQ. The J segment lost 4 bases and the V segment lost 4 bases, leaving 9 bases of the junction unmatched. The CDR3 length is 16 residues. The CDR3 reads CASSPTTGALTGELFF. CDR3 nucleotides: TGCGCCAGCAGCCCCACGACAGGGGCCCTCACCGGGGAGCTGTTTTTT.

The chain couples TRBV4-1 to TRBJ2-7, with a tentative D call TRBD2 (5 bases). The CDR3 loop spans 16 amino acids. The germline CDR1 and CDR2 sequences are MGHRA and YSYEKL. Deletions cut 0 bases from V and 4 bases from J, with 16 bases between. CDR3 in amino acids: CASSQDVTGYGYEQYF. Here the CDR3 DNA reads TGCGCCAGCAGCCAAGATGTAACGGGATATGGGTACGAGCAGTACTTC.

Only a few counts were recorded for this clone. The junction differs from germline at one of its ends, possibly a read error. The chain joins TRBV7-7 to TRBJ1-1; D not certain. The germline CDR1 and CDR2 sequences are SSHAT and FNYEAQ (reference sequence). The CDR3 runs to 13 residues. Here the CDR3 reads CASSLQPGTEAFF. The CDR3 DNA follows: TGTGCTAGCAGCTTACAGCCGGGGACTGAAGCTTTCTTT.

V gene TRBV2 combines with J gene TRBJ2-3, with no clear D. CDR3 length: 10 residues. The ends were cut back, 8 bases at V and 6 bases at J, with 6 bases in the middle. The germline CDR1 and CDR2 sequences are SNHLY and FYNNEI. This chain's CDR3 is CASSEDTQYF. CDR3 DNA: TGTGCCAGCTCTGAGGATACGCAGTATTTT.

This clone was detected a few times. Other DNA sequences from this sample encode an identical CDR3 as well. The chain is built from TRBV2 and TRBJ2-5; D is possibly TRBD2 (5 bases). Germline CDR1 SNHLY, CDR2 FYNNEI. V shed 3 bases and J shed 1 base, with 9 bases lying between them. This CDR3 spans 14 amino acids. In DNA form, the CDR3 reads TGTGCCAGCAGTGAGGGAGCCCTCCAAGAGACCCAGTACTTC. Amino acid sequence: CASSEGALQETQYF.

The rearrangement links TRBV27 to TRBJ2-7, with D perhaps matching TRBD2 (5 bases). Germline loops: CDR1 MNHEY, CDR2 SMNVEV (reference sequence). Between the trimmed V and J ends, which lost 6 bases and 3 bases, there was a span of 9 bases. This CDR3 contains 12 residues. Here the CDR3 reads CASRSLVYEQYF. The CDR3 DNA reads as TGTGCCAGCAGATCACTAGTCTACGAGCAGTACTTC.

The chain couples TRBV18 to TRBJ2-1, with D possibly being TRBD2 (5 bases). The CDR3 is made up of 16 amino acids. V lost 6 bases to trimming and J lost 4 bases, with 19 bases between them. Germline CDR1 is KGHSH and CDR2 is LQKENI. CDR3 protein: CASSAAGGLVYNEQFF. The CDR3 DNA follows: TGTGCCAGCTCGGCCGCAGGCGGGCTCGTGTACAATGAGCAGTTCTTC. Complete variable domain (other parts from reference TRBV18 and TRBJ2-1): NAGVMQNPRHLVRRRGQEARLRCSPMKGHSHVYWYRQLPEEGLKFMVYLQKENIIDESGMPKERFSAEFPKEGPSILRIQQVVRGDSAAYFCASSAAGGLVYNEQFFGPGTRLTVL.

In DNA form, the CDR3 reads TGTGCCAGCAGCTTACGTTTTTCTGGGGCCAACGTCCTGACTTTC. As protein: CASSLRFSGANVLTF. The chain has TRBV7-2 and TRBJ2-6; D unresolved. The V end lost 2 bases, the J end lost 1 base, and 6 bases lay between the germline ends. This CDR3 has 15 amino acids. Germline CDR1 SGHTA, CDR2 FQGNSA.

V gene TRBV6-6 combines with J gene TRBJ1-6; unclear D gene. The V end was cut by 5 bases, the J end by 0 bases, with 8 bases between. The germline CDR1 and CDR2 sequences are MNHNY and SVGAGI (reference sequence). The length of the CDR3 is 15 residues. The chain's CDR3 is CASSKTSSYNSPLHF. CDR3 sequence (DNA): TGTGCCAGCAGTAAGACTAGCTCCTATAATTCACCCCTCCACTTT.